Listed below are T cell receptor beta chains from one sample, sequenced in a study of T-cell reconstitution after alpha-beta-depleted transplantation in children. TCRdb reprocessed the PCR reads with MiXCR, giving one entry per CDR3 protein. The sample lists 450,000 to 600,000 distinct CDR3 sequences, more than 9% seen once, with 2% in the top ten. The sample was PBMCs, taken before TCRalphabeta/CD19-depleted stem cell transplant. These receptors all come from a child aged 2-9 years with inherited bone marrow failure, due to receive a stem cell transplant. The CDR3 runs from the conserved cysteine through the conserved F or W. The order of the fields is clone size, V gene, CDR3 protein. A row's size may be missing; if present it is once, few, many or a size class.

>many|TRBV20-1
CSASGSNHNEQFF
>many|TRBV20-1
CSARQRAGTDTQYF
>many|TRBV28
CASSSPLSRQGSSYEQYF
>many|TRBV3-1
CASSHQRAGYEQYF
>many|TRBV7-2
CASSSTSGAGSYEQYF
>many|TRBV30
CAWTTGNIQYF
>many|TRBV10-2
CASSERTGGVTDTQYF
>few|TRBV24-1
CATSDRGLAGGYNEQFF
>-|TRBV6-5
CASSWDRWGGQPQHF
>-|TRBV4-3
CASSQVASGLAPSEQYF
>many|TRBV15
CATSTDPGSEQYF
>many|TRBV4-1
CASTQRLAGSRRTGELFF
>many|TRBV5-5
CASSLWPYEQYF
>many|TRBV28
CASSRARYEQYF
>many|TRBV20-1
CSAIVWGGITDTQYF
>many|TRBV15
CATSRAGFVNEQYF
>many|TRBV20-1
CSARDSGLVASYNEQFF
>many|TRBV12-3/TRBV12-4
CASSLRGPQETQYF
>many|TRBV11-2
CASSFPLLWTSGSVDEQFF
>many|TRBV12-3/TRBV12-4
CASSLQGAFYNEQFF
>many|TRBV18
CASSRTPDGSGNTIYF
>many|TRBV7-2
CASTLAGVLDTQYF
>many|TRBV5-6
CASSLTPSETQYF
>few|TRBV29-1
CSVEDQAGEQFF
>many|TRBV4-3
CASSQDEHSNQPQHF
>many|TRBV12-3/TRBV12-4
CASSLSGDRTDTQYF
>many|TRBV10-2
CASSYDLSYGYTF
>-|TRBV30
CAWSVLSYPQEQYF
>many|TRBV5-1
CASSLEDRAGNTIYF
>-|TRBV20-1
CSARDLGGRTHIQYF
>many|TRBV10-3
CAISELASGSGTQYF
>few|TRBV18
CASSPTLTGGDTEAFF
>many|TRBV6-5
CASSYPTGVMNTEAFF
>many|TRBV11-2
CASSLQVASNEQFF
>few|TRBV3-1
CASSLTSTWSPLHF
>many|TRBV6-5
CASSYGPTNTIYF
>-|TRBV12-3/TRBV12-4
CASILRQDANDGYTF
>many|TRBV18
CASSPSFSSGSYEQYF
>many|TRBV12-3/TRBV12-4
CASSPGGVTGELFF
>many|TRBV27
CASSFGTEAFF
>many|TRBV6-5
CASSYYRFPGELFF
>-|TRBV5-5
CASSLGILVDLQETQYF
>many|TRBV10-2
CASSEMGGRDTQYF
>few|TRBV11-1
CASSSARLGTSGTSEQFF
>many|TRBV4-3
CASSQGGGWGEQFF
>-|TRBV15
CATSNRGGGDTDTQYF